The sample holds one count of the clone carrying this T cell receptor (beta chain). The data belong to a study of blood T cell repertoires in COVID-19. As for the study in general: Acute and convalescent COVID-19 specimens originated in the United States, Italy and Spain.

Per the original methods: Reference gene primer amplification gave estimated nucleated cell counts. TCRdb keeps only in-frame clones here, not all; method: immunoSEQ multiplex PCR. V and J calls plus clone size are reproduced from that table; the DNA served to infer D and trimming. The data show about 89,000 clones, more than 70% seen once. Germline CDR1 reads GTSNPN; CDR2 reads SVGIG (reference sequence). The length of the CDR3 is 14 residues. V was clipped by 1 base and J by 7 bases, with 14 bases between them. The sequence was obtained from a man in his sixties with acute or convalescent COVID-19. J is TRBJ1-5 and V is TRBV30; a weak D match, TRBD1 (6 bases). The sequenced material came from peripheral blood. CDR3 residues: CAWSEGGLGQPQHF. As DNA, the CDR3 is TGTGCCTGGAGTGAGGGGGGGCTTGGGCAGCCCCAGCATTTT.